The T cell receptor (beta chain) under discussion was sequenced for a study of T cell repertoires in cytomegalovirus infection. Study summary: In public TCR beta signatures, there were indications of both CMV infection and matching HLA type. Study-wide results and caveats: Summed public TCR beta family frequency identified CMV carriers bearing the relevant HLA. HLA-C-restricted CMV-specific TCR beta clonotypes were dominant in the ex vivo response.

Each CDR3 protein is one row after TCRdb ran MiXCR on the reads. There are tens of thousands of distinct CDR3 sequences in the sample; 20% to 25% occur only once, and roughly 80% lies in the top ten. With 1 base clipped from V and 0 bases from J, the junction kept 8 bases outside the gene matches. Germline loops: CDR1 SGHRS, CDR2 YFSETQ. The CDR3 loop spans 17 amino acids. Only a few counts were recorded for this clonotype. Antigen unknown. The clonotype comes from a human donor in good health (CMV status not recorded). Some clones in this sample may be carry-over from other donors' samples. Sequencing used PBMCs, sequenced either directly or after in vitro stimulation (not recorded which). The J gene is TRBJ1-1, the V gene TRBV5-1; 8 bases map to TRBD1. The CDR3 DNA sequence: TGCGCCAGCAGCTTGCCCTGGACAGGGCAAATGAACACTGAAGCTTTCTTT. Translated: CASSLPWTGQMNTEAFF.